This TCR beta chain is drawn from a study of CD8+ T cells in alopecia areata. CDR1 and CDR2 (germline): SQVTM, ANQGSEA. The CDR3 runs 13 residues. The V gene lost 5 bases and the J gene lost 0 bases, with 10 bases spanning the gap. This clone was found a few times. Its target is unknown. The treatment was: oral pan-JAK inhibitor, 5-10 mg twice daily. Sorted out of PBMCs were CD4+ T cells and CD8+ T cells. Study-wide results and caveats: Tofacitinib significantly brought down scalp clonality and expanded CD8+ clones among top 100.

RNA was extracted and reverse transcribed into cDNA as the sequencing template. Sequencing was performed with immunoSEQ multiplex PCR; in TCRdb, only in-frame clones are kept and a portion is missing. The data hold about 210,000 clones, with more than 55% observed a single time. The chain couples TRBV29-1 to TRBJ1-1; D gene unclear. The specimen comprised CD4+ T cells sorted from blood, sampled at approximately week 44, from a patient treated with tofacitinib. The receptor was isolated from a human donor with alopecia areata. The CDR3 loop reads CSVTRLMNTEAFF. The DNA of the CDR3 is TGCAGCGTTACTAGACTGATGAACACTGAAGCTTTCTTT.